This T cell receptor (beta chain) was sequenced in a study of T cell repertoires in cytomegalovirus infection. For the study at large: TCR beta signatures that were public indicated CMV infection and matching HLA type.

This clonotype came up once. CDR1 and CDR2 (germline): SGHDT, YYEEEE. The CDR3 runs to 14 residues. V dropped 2 bases and J dropped 10 bases, with 13 bases sitting between them. One entry per CDR3 protein results from TCRdb running MiXCR on the reads. This repertoire shows more than 400,000 distinct CDR3 sequences, around a quarter found once; its top ten account for about 13%. The gene calls are TRBV5-6 and TRBJ1-6; D perhaps matches TRBD1 (5 bases). This clonotype was obtained from a human donor in good health (CMV status not recorded). Some clones in this sample may be carry-over from other donors' samples. The sample comprised PBMCs. CDR3 bases: TGTGCCAGCAGCTTCAGGGCCAGGGAGTCACCCCTCCACTTT. Translation: CASSFRARESPLHF.